This is a list of T cell receptor beta chains from one sample in a study of cytomegalovirus exposure and HLA in healthy donors. The data were produced by immunoSEQ multiplex PCR, yet TCRdb's version contains in-frame clones alone and is incomplete. The sample records 150,000 to 200,000 clones, 80% to 90% being singletons. Sequencing was done on a sample of PBMCs. The receptors were gathered from a woman under 40 in good health and CMV-seronegative. Both conserved end residues are part of each CDR3. Fields, in order: clone size, J gene, D gene, V gene, CDR3 DNA, CDR3 protein. D genes are given only for firm matches. Only some rows state a clone size, as once, few, many or a class for expanded clones.

size: -; J: TRBJ1-4; D: -; V: TRBV28; DNA: TGTGCCAGCAGCACAGGGTTGGAAAAACTGTTTTTT; CDR3: CASSTGLEKLFF
size: -; J: TRBJ1-1; D: -; V: TRBV5-1; DNA: TGCGCCAGCAGCTGGACAGACATGAACACTGAAGCTTTCTTT; CDR3: CASSWTDMNTEAFF
size: once; J: TRBJ2-7; D: -; V: TRBV9; DNA: TGTGCCAGCAGCGTAGGCAGGCGCGACAAGTACTTC; CDR3: CASSVGRRDKYF
size: -; J: TRBJ2-7; D: TRBD2; V: TRBV28; DNA: TGTGCCAGCAGTTTGGCGGGAGCGGACGAGCAGTACTTC; CDR3: CASSLAGADEQYF
size: -; J: TRBJ2-1; D: -; V: TRBV11-2; DNA: TGTGCCAGTGGGGACGGGAACACGCATGAGCAGTTCTTC; CDR3: CASGDGNTHEQFF
size: -; J: TRBJ1-4; D: -; V: TRBV29-1; DNA: TGCAGCGTTGAAGAGGAGCCAAATGAAAAACTGTTTTTT; CDR3: CSVEEEPNEKLFF
size: -; J: TRBJ2-7; D: TRBD2; V: TRBV7-8; DNA: TGTGCCAGCAGCTTAGTCCTAGCGGGATCACACGAGCAGTACTTC; CDR3: CASSLVLAGSHEQYF
size: -; J: TRBJ1-6; D: TRBD1; V: TRBV19; DNA: TGTGCCAGTAGTATAGAGGACAGGCCGATACCGGCATCCCTCCACTTT; CDR3: CASSIEDRPIPASLHF
size: -; J: TRBJ2-7; D: -; V: TRBV2; DNA: TGTGCCAGCACCCCGGTAGCCCTCGAGCAGTACTTC; CDR3: CASTPVALEQYF
size: -; J: TRBJ2-1; D: TRBD2; V: TRBV7-6; DNA: TGTGCCAGCAGCCCTTCGGGCGGGGGCAATGAGCAGTTCTTC; CDR3: CASSPSGGGNEQFF
size: -; J: TRBJ2-1; D: -; V: TRBV11-2; DNA: TGTGCCAGCAGCCGGGAGAAGGGGAATGAGCAGTTCTTC; CDR3: CASSREKGNEQFF
size: -; J: TRBJ2-5; D: TRBD2; V: TRBV7-8; DNA: TGTGCCAGCAGCTCCGTAGCGGGGGGGATGGAGACCCAGTACTTC; CDR3: CASSSVAGGMETQYF
size: -; J: TRBJ2-1; D: -; V: TRBV7-9; DNA: TGTGCCAGCAGCGATCACCCGCAGCAGTTCTTC; CDR3: CASSDHPQQFF
size: -; J: TRBJ2-7; D: -; V: TRBV7-9; DNA: TGTGCCAGCAGCTTAACGTCTGATTACGAGCAGTACTTC; CDR3: CASSLTSDYEQYF
size: -; J: TRBJ1-2; D: -; V: TRBV28; DNA: TGTGCCAGCAGTTTAACCCCGGACTATGGCTACACCTTC; CDR3: CASSLTPDYGYTF
size: -; J: TRBJ2-1; D: -; V: TRBV12-2; DNA: TGTGCAAGTCGCTTCGAACTAGCGGGTGGTCGCTCCTACAATGAGCAGTTCTTC; CDR3: CASRFELAGGRSYNEQFF
size: few; J: TRBJ1-5; D: TRBD1; V: TRBV6-6; DNA: TGTGCCAGCAGTTACGCTGACAGGGGCCGTCAGCCCCAGCATTTT; CDR3: CASSYADRGRQPQHF
size: -; J: TRBJ1-5; D: -; V: TRBV27; DNA: TGTGCCAGCAGTTTATATGACAATCAGCCCCAGCATTTT; CDR3: CASSLYDNQPQHF
size: -; J: TRBJ2-5; D: -; V: TRBV5-1; DNA: TGCGCCAGCAGCCCTGTAGGAGAGACCCAGTACTTC; CDR3: CASSPVGETQYF
size: -; J: TRBJ2-5; D: -; V: TRBV9; DNA: TGTGCCAGCAGCGTAATCGCTAGCGAGCGACAAGAGACCCAGTACTTC; CDR3: CASSVIASERQETQYF
size: -; J: TRBJ2-2; D: -; V: TRBV7-9; DNA: TGTGCCAGCAGCTTATGGCCGAACACCGGGGAGCTGTTTTTT; CDR3: CASSLWPNTGELFF
size: -; J: TRBJ1-5; D: -; V: TRBV6-1; DNA: TGTGCCAGCAGTGAAGCGTATCCAGGCGTCAATCAGCCCCAGCATTTT; CDR3: CASSEAYPGVNQPQHF
size: -; J: TRBJ2-7; D: TRBD2; V: TRBV4-2; DNA: TGTGCCAGCAGCCAAGATCGGGGGACTAGCGGGTACGAGCAGTACTTC; CDR3: CASSQDRGTSGYEQYF
size: -; J: TRBJ2-1; D: -; V: TRBV7-6; DNA: TGTGCCAGCAGCTTAGTAGCGCTAAACTACAATGAGCAGTTCTTC; CDR3: CASSLVALNYNEQFF
size: few; J: TRBJ1-5; D: TRBD1; V: TRBV20-1; DNA: TGCAGTGCACAGGGGGGTCAGCCCCAGCATTTT; CDR3: CSAQGGQPQHF
size: once; J: TRBJ1-1; D: -; V: TRBV28; DNA: TGTGCCAGCAGTTTGGCTGCGTACACTGAAGCTTTCTTT; CDR3: CASSLAAYTEAFF
size: -; J: TRBJ2-5; D: -; V: TRBV5-1; DNA: TGCGCCAGTAGTGACTTCGTCGGAGAAACGCAAGAGACCCAGTACTTC; CDR3: CASSDFVGETQETQYF
size: -; J: TRBJ2-6; D: TRBD2; V: TRBV5-1; DNA: TGCGCCAGCAGCTCTATAACACTAGCGGGGGGGCGCACTGGGGCCAACGTCCTGACTTTC; CDR3: CASSSITLAGGRTGANVLTF
size: -; J: TRBJ1-6; D: TRBD1; V: TRBV18; DNA: TGTGCCAGCTCACCAGCAGGGGGCTCGAATTCACCCCTCCACTTT; CDR3: CASSPAGGSNSPLHF
size: -; J: TRBJ2-1; D: -; V: TRBV6-5; DNA: TGTGCCAGCAGTTACTCTAGGCGGAATGAGCAGTTCTTC; CDR3: CASSYSRRNEQFF
size: few; J: TRBJ1-2; D: -; V: TRBV30; DNA: TGTGCCTGGAGTACCGGAATCGGAGGCTACACCTTC; CDR3: CAWSTGIGGYTF
size: -; J: TRBJ1-2; D: -; V: TRBV6-5; DNA: TGTGCCAGCAGTTACGGTCCAGGGGATATCTATGGCTACACCTTC; CDR3: CASSYGPGDIYGYTF
size: -; J: TRBJ1-2; D: -; V: TRBV5-1; DNA: TGCGCCAGCAGCTCCCAGGGTAGGGGCGATGGCTACACCTTC; CDR3: CASSSQGRGDGYTF
size: -; J: TRBJ1-1; D: -; V: TRBV11-3; DNA: TGTGCCAGCAGCGCAGGGCCCCGGGGCACTGAAGCTTTCTTT; CDR3: CASSAGPRGTEAFF
size: once; J: TRBJ2-5; D: TRBD1; V: TRBV10-3; DNA: TGTGCCATCAGGGGAACAGGGGGAGAGACCCAGTACTTC; CDR3: CAIRGTGGETQYF
size: -; J: TRBJ2-1; D: TRBD2; V: TRBV5-1; DNA: TGCGCCAGCAGCTTGCCTAGCGGGGGGCTCAATGAGCAGTTCTTC; CDR3: CASSLPSGGLNEQFF
size: -; J: TRBJ2-1; D: -; V: TRBV5-1; DNA: TGCGCCAGCAGCCCGCCGGGGACCTACAATGAGCAGTTCTTC; CDR3: CASSPPGTYNEQFF
size: -; J: TRBJ2-7; D: -; V: TRBV27; DNA: TGTGCCAGCAGTTTAACAGCTTACCACGAGCAGTACTTC; CDR3: CASSLTAYHEQYF
size: once; J: TRBJ1-1; D: -; V: TRBV7-2; DNA: TGTGCCAGCGGGAACACTGAAGCTTTCTTT; CDR3: CASGNTEAFF
size: -; J: TRBJ1-1; D: -; V: TRBV27; DNA: TGTGCCAGCAGTTTAGAAGGGATGGGGTCCGGAGCTTTCTTT; CDR3: CASSLEGMGSGAFF
size: -; J: TRBJ1-5; D: -; V: TRBV28; DNA: TGTGCCAGCAGTCCCCCCCTAGCCGCTGGCAATCAGCCCCAGCATTTT; CDR3: CASSPPLAAGNQPQHF
size: -; J: TRBJ2-7; D: -; V: TRBV5-1; DNA: TGCGCCAGCAGCTTGGGCCGGGAGCAGTACTTC; CDR3: CASSLGREQYF
size: -; J: TRBJ1-5; D: TRBD1; V: TRBV18; DNA: TGTGCCAGCTCCAGGGACAGCCCCAATCAGCCCCAGCATTTT; CDR3: CASSRDSPNQPQHF
size: -; J: TRBJ1-1; D: -; V: TRBV27; DNA: TGTGCCAGCAGTTTAGACTCCGGGACGGGAAACACTGAAGCTTTCTTT; CDR3: CASSLDSGTGNTEAFF
size: -; J: TRBJ1-1; D: -; V: TRBV28; DNA: TGTGCCAGCAGTTCCCGGACAAATGAAGCTTTCTTT; CDR3: CASSSRTNEAFF
size: -; J: TRBJ2-7; D: TRBD1; V: TRBV7-2; DNA: TGTGCCAGCAGCCCATCCGGGACAGGGACATACGAGCAGTACTTC; CDR3: CASSPSGTGTYEQYF